This T cell receptor beta chain is from a study of T cell clusters in autoimmune cytopenias. This clonotype counts as medium-sized (0.01 to 0.1%) by frequency. TRB was amplified by touch-down multiplex PCR, primer pools A and B combined. TCRdb re-called the multiplex PCR reads, yielding one record per CDR3 amino acid sequence without DNA. The sample data list 3,000 to 4,000 distinct CDR3 sequences. The germline gives CDR1 ENHRY, CDR2 SYGVKD. The CDR3 has 13 residues. TRB amplification used approximately 270 ng of peripheral blood genomic DNA. The sample comprised peripheral blood. The rearrangement joins TRBV10-3 to TRBJ1-2; TCRdb's D call of TRBD1 is untestable without DNA. This clonotype was obtained from a human donor with an autoimmune cytopenia or autoimmune hepatitis (not recorded which). CDR3 region: CAISEFVGHGYTF.